This entry describes one T cell receptor beta chain. The study recruited people aged 18 to 89 years across approximately 24 US areas. Each participant's cohort was designated according to participant-reported clinical history. The ends lost 2 bases at V and 5 bases at J; junction bases unmatched: 2. CDR1 MDHEN and CDR2 SYDVKM come from the germline V gene. This CDR3 region has 14 residues. Sequencing used immunoSEQ multiplex PCR; TCRdb keeps in-frame clones, though not all of them. The sample holds hundreds of thousands of clones, 85% to 90% seen once. The entry originates in a study of blood T cell repertoires in COVID-19. Turning to the study itself: Samples taken during acute and convalescent COVID-19 were collected in the United States, Italy and Spain. From T cells, B-cell-depleted T cells, or PBMCs came the material, which was cDNA or gDNA.

The chain employs TRBV28 and TRBJ2-7; 11 bases line up with TRBD1. Sequenced: PBMCs or T cells enriched from blood (not recorded which). This TCR was sampled from a young woman who had recovered from COVID-19. DNA for the CDR3: TGTGCCAGCAGTTTAGGACAGGGGGCTCACGAGCAGTACTTC. It specifies CASSLGQGAHEQYF.